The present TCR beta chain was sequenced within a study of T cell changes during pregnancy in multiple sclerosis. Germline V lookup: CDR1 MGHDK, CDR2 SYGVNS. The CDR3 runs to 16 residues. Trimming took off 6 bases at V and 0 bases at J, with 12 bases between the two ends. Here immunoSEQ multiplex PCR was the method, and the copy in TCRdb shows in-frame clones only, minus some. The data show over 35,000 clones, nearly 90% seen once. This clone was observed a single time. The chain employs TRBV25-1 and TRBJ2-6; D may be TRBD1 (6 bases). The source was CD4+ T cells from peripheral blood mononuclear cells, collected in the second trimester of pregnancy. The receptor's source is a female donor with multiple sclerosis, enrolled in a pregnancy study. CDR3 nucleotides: TGTGCCAGCAGCGACCGACAGGACTCTGGGGCCAACGTCCTGACTTTC. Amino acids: CASSDRQDSGANVLTF.